This T cell receptor (beta chain) was obtained from a study of spatial heterogeneity in lung cancer. Time point defined: blood at routine non-recurrence follow-up after resection. TCRdb fed the 5' RACE reads into MiXCR, producing one record per CDR3 protein. The table shows 3,000 to 3,500 distinct CDR3 sequences, with roughly a fifth occurring only once. In its sample, this clonotype is medium-sized. Germline V CDR1 and CDR2: LGHDT, YNNKEL (reference sequence). This CDR3 has 14 residues. Trimming shortened V by 6 bases and J by 4 bases, and 15 bases separated the two germline ends. This material consisted of PBMCs, taken at follow-up. The source of this sequence is a male donor with early-stage non-small cell lung cancer. The V and J genes are TRBV3-1 and TRBJ1-2; D might be TRBD1 (5 bases). The CDR3 loop reads CASRSSGTFYGYTF. The CDR3 DNA sequence: TGTGCCAGCAGGTCAAGTGGGACCTTCTATGGCTACACCTTC.